One TCR beta chain is described in this entry. One end of the junction is discordant with germline, which a read error may explain. The germline gives CDR1 SEHNR, CDR2 FQNEAQ (reference sequence). The CDR3 has 15 amino acids. TCRdb ran MiXCR on the RT-PCR reads and lists one entry per CDR3 protein. The table lists around 700,000 distinct CDR3 sequences, over 12% of them singletons, with 3% to 4.5% in the top ten. The specimen sequenced was memory CD4+ T cells from blood. The origin of this receptor is a female donor in good health, serving as a healthy control. The chain recombines TRBV7-9 with TRBJ2-5, with D perhaps matching TRBD2 (6 bases). The CDR3 bases are TGTGTCAGCAGCTCTCCGGCGGAGGGATCGGAGACCCAGTACTTC. It yields the protein CVSSSPAEGSETQYF. Complete variable domain (other parts from reference TRBV7-9 and TRBJ2-5): DTGVSQNPRHKITKRGQNVTFRCDPISEHNRLYWYRQTLGQGPEFLTYFQNEAQLEKSRLLSDRFSAERPKGSFSTLEIQRTEQGDSAMYLCVSSSPAEGSETQYFGPGTRLLVL.